Below are 10 T cell receptor beta chains sequenced from a single sample in a study of human T cells and chemical hapten exposure. Regarding time point: patch test 1, 2 weeks after DPC sensitization. Treatment defined: therapeutic diphenylcyclopropenone sensitization with weekly scalp DPC. TCRdb ran MiXCR on the RACE reads and lists one entry per CDR3 protein. In the table there are about 100,000 distinct CDR3 sequences, over 9.5% of which are singletons. Sequencing used whole blood, obtained in connection with sensitization to the hapten diphenylcyclopropenone (DPC). The source is a man aged 40-50 years with alopecia areata. Some clones in this sample may be carry-over from other donors' samples.

Many counts were recorded for this clonotype. The chain has TRBV7-2 and TRBJ1-1, with D possibly TRBD1 on 6 matching bases. Germline loops: CDR1 SGHTA, CDR2 FQGNSA. Trimming cost V 3 bases and J 3 bases, with 11 bases left between them. The CDR3 runs to 14 residues. CDR3 bases: TGTGCCAGCAGCTTTATCGCAGGGGACACTGAAGCTTTCTTT. It is translated as CASSFIAGDTEAFF.

The chain combines TRBV29-1 with TRBJ2-7, with 8 bases matching TRBD1. The V and J ends lost 6 bases and 4 bases, in that order; junction bases with no gene match: 11. The CDR3 has 14 residues. Germline lookup yields CDR1 SQVTM and CDR2 ANQGSEA. The CDR3 nucleotides read TGCAGCGTGGGGGACCGACAGGGGAAGTACGAGCAGTACTTC. Amino acids: CSVGDRQGKYEQYF.

This clonotype was counted a few times. V and J are TRBV30 and TRBJ1-6; 10 bases map to TRBD1. Germline CDR1 GTSNPN, CDR2 SVGIG (reference sequence). This CDR3 comprises 14 residues. The J segment lost 8 bases and the V segment lost 2 bases, leaving 3 bases of the junction unmatched. CDR3 residues: CAWSRGTGDSPLHF. CDR3 DNA: TGTGCCTGGAGTCGGGGGACAGGGGATTCACCCCTCCACTTT.

V gene TRBV20-1 combines with J gene TRBJ1-5; D is uncertain. Germline loops: CDR1 DFQATT, CDR2 SNEGSKA (reference sequence). The CDR3 is 12 amino acids. V lost 5 bases to trimming and J lost 0 bases, with 5 bases between them. The CDR3 sequence: CSASDSNQPQHF. The CDR3 coding sequence is TGCAGTGCTTCAGATAGCAATCAGCCCCAGCATTTT.

This clonotype was counted only a few times. The chain uses TRBV14 and TRBJ2-1; 14 bases align to TRBD2. Germline V gives CDR1 SGHDN, CDR2 FVKESK. CDR3 size: 21 residues. Losses at the gene ends were 4 bases for V and 1 base for J; bases not matched to a gene: 15. The CDR3 region has the DNA TGTGCCAGCAGCCCTTTACCCGGGGGACTAGCGGGAGAGGGGTCCTACAATGAGCAGTTCTTC. Its translation: CASSPLPGGLAGEGSYNEQFF. Filled out from reference TRBV14 and TRBJ2-1, the complete variable domain reads EAGVTQFPSHSVIEKGQTVTLRCDPISGHDNLYWYRRVMGKEIKFLLHFVKESKQDESGMPNNRFLAERTGGTYSTLKVQPAELEDSGVYFCASSPLPGGLAGEGSYNEQFFGPGTRLTVL.

Turning to this clonotype: One junction end does not reproduce the germline sequence, and a read error may be involved. The rearrangement links TRBV12-5 to TRBJ1-5; D remains ambiguous. Germline CDR1 LGHNT, CDR2 FRNRAP. There are 16 residues in the CDR3. The CDR3 reads CASGTSSGFGNQPQNF. Here the CDR3 DNA reads TGTGCTAGTGGTACCTCCTCCGGGTTTGGCAATCAGCCCCAGAATTTT.

Only a few counts were recorded for this clonotype. The gene calls are TRBV14 and TRBJ2-5, with no clear D. V gave up 1 base and J gave up 4 bases, with 4 bases separating them. The CDR3 extends over 12 amino acids. CDR1 SGHDN and CDR2 FVKESK come from the germline V gene. As DNA, the CDR3 is TGTGCCAGCAGCCAAGCCGGAGAGACCCAGTACTTC. Its translation: CASSQAGETQYF.

This clonotype appeared a few times. The rearrangement links TRBV2 to TRBJ1-1, with D perhaps matching TRBD1 (5 bases). This CDR3 comprises 14 residues. Looked up from germline, CDR1 is SNHLY and CDR2 is FYNNEI. Trimming stripped 7 bases from V and 1 base from J, with 13 bases between. The CDR3 protein is CASNGQRTNTEAFF. CDR3 nucleotides: TGTGCCAGCAACGGACAACGTACGAACACTGAAGCTTTCTTT. Drawing the rest from reference TRBV2 and TRBJ1-1, the complete variable domain is EPEVTQTPSHQVTQMGQEVILRCVPISNHLYFYWYRQILGQKVEFLVSFYNNEISEKSEIFDDQFSVERPDGSNFTLKIRSTKLEDSAMYFCASNGQRTNTEAFFGQGTRLTVV.

This clonotype occurred once. The V call is TRBV12-3 or TRBV12-4, the J call TRBJ2-1; the match to TRBD2 covers 12 bases. Losses at the gene ends were 3 bases for V and 10 bases for J; bases not matched to a gene: 4. This CDR3 region has 14 residues. This chain's CDR3 is CASSFSLAGGEQFF. The CDR3 region has the DNA TGTGCCAGCAGTTTCTCACTAGCGGGAGGCGAGCAGTTCTTC.

The table lists this clonotype with a few counts. The rearrangement links TRBV10-3 to TRBJ2-3, with no clear D. V was cut by 10 bases and J by 4 bases, with 12 bases left in between. The CDR3 covers 12 residues. Looked up from germline, CDR1 is ENHRY and CDR2 is SYGVKD. DNA of the CDR3: TGTGCCACCCAAAACGGTCCAGATACGCAGTATTTT. Translated, it gives CATQNGPDTQYF.